This T cell receptor beta chain was obtained from a study of shared clonotypes between healthy human individuals. The study, taken as a whole, reports: The sampled material consisted only of blood, and tissue repertoires are likely to differ. The study's rarefaction showed incomplete sorted-subset sequencing despite large depth.

Using immunoSEQ multiplex PCR, the repertoire was profiled, and TCRdb retains in-frame clones only, with some absent. Among about 2.2 million clones listed, 90% to 95% were seen once. Terminally differentiated effector memory CD45RA+ cells were excluded from the naive CD8 cells, which were CD45RO-negative and positively selected for CCR7. Concerning this clone: The antigen remains undetermined. Other nucleotide sequences from this sample produce the same CDR3.

The CDR3 runs 13 residues. Unmatched junction bases numbered 6, after V lost 3 bases and J lost 5 bases. Germline lookup yields CDR1 SQVTM and CDR2 ANQGSEA. V is TRBV29-1 and J is TRBJ2-5; 7 nucleotides match TRBD1. The receptor comes from a man between 18 and 35 years old in good health. Some clones in this sample may be carry-over from other donors' samples. The sample consisted of naive CD8+ T cells from PBMCs. The CDR3: CSVDLRGRETQYF. The CDR3 coding sequence is TGCAGCGTTGACCTGAGGGGGCGTGAGACCCAGTACTTC.